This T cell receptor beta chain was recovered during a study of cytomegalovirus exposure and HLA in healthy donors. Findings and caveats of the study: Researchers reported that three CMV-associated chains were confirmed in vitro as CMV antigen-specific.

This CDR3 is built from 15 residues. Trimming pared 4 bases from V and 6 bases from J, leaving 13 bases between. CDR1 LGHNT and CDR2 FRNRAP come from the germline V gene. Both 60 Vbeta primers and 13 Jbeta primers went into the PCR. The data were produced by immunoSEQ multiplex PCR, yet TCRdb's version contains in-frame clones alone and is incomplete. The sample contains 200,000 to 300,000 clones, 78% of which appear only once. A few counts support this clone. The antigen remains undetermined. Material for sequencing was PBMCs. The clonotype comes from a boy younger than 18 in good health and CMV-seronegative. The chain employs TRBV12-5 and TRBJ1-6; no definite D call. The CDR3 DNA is TGTGCTAGTGGTTCCCCTCGACGGGGTAATTCACCCCTCCACTTT. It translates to CASGSPRRGNSPLHF.